These T cell receptor beta chains were read from a single sample in a study of blood T cell repertoires in COVID-19. Profiling relied on immunoSEQ multiplex PCR, and the TCRdb table lists in-frame clones only, not all of them. This table has 95,000 to 150,000 clones, over 60% appearing once. The specimen sequenced was peripheral blood. The receptors come from a man aged 35-49 years with active or convalescent COVID-19. CDR3s include the opening cysteine and the closing phenylalanine or tryptophan. A D gene is named only where the DNA matches it firmly. Size is omitted from some rows. Given values are once, few, many or a class for expanded clones.

cdr3_aa: CASSPRGSDGYTF
cdr3_nt: TGTGCCAGCTCACCACGAGGGTCCGATGGCTACACCTTC
j_call: TRBJ1-2
d_call: -
clone_size: many
v_call: TRBV18

cdr3_aa: CASSQAEDILRGGEQYF
cdr3_nt: TGCGCCAGCAGCCAAGCAGAAGACATCCTTCGAGGGGGCGAGCAGTACTTC
j_call: TRBJ2-7
d_call: -
clone_size: -
v_call: TRBV4-3

cdr3_aa: CAWSRQGVGELFF
cdr3_nt: TGTGCCTGGAGTCGACAGGGGGTCGGGGAGCTGTTTTTT
j_call: TRBJ2-2
d_call: TRBD1
clone_size: -
v_call: TRBV30

cdr3_aa: CASSTGQVYEQYF
cdr3_nt: TGTGCCAGCAGCACAGGACAGGTCTACGAGCAGTACTTC
j_call: TRBJ2-7
d_call: TRBD1
clone_size: many
v_call: TRBV5-6

cdr3_aa: CAWRGLPPDTQYF
cdr3_nt: TGTGCCTGGCGGGGACTCCCCCCAGATACGCAGTATTTT
j_call: TRBJ2-3
d_call: -
clone_size: -
v_call: TRBV30

cdr3_aa: CASSLGAGRETQYF
cdr3_nt: TGTGCCAGCAGCTTAGGGGCAGGGCGGGAGACCCAGTACTTC
j_call: TRBJ2-5
d_call: -
clone_size: once
v_call: TRBV7-2

cdr3_aa: CATSGENYGYTF
cdr3_nt: TGTGCCACCAGTGGAGAAAACTATGGCTACACCTTC
j_call: TRBJ1-2
d_call: -
clone_size: -
v_call: TRBV24-1

cdr3_aa: CASSQVTGNTEAFF
cdr3_nt: TGTGCCAGCAGCCAAGTAACGGGGAACACTGAAGCTTTCTTT
j_call: TRBJ1-1
d_call: -
clone_size: -
v_call: TRBV4-2

cdr3_aa: CASSLYGQTGSGANVLTF
cdr3_nt: TGTGCCAGCAGCTTGTATGGACAGACCGGTTCTGGGGCCAACGTCCTGACTTTC
j_call: TRBJ2-6
d_call: -
clone_size: few
v_call: TRBV5-6

cdr3_aa: CASTFGGGSQPQHF
cdr3_nt: TGTGCCAGTACCTTCGGGGGTGGGAGTCAGCCCCAGCATTTT
j_call: TRBJ1-5
d_call: -
clone_size: -
v_call: TRBV19

cdr3_aa: CAIRIDRDGGYTF
cdr3_nt: TGTGCCATCAGGATAGACAGGGACGGAGGCTACACCTTC
j_call: TRBJ1-2
d_call: TRBD1
clone_size: -
v_call: TRBV10-3

cdr3_aa: CASSITVTDTQYF
cdr3_nt: TGTGCCAGTAGTATAACAGTCACAGATACGCAGTATTTT
j_call: TRBJ2-3
d_call: -
clone_size: -
v_call: TRBV19

cdr3_aa: CASSFGGGGVTEAFF
cdr3_nt: TGTGCCAGCAGTTTTGGAGGAGGTGGGGTCACTGAAGCTTTCTTT
j_call: TRBJ1-1
d_call: -
clone_size: few
v_call: TRBV27

cdr3_aa: CASSASDRGTDTQYF
cdr3_nt: TGTGCCAGCAGTGCGTCCGACAGGGGCACAGATACGCAGTATTTT
j_call: TRBJ2-3
d_call: TRBD1
clone_size: few
v_call: TRBV2

cdr3_aa: CATSDSLAGVYNEQFF
cdr3_nt: TGTGCCACCAGTGACTCTCTAGCGGGGGTCTACAATGAGCAGTTCTTC
j_call: TRBJ2-1
d_call: TRBD2
clone_size: -
v_call: TRBV24-1

cdr3_aa: CASSQEERRGRRYGYTF
cdr3_nt: TGCGCCAGCAGCCAAGAAGAGAGAAGGGGGCGACGGTATGGCTACACCTTC
j_call: TRBJ1-2
d_call: TRBD1
clone_size: -
v_call: TRBV4-1

cdr3_aa: CASSPELQAEAFF
cdr3_nt: TGTGCCAGCAGCCCTGAATTACAAGCTGAAGCTTTCTTT
j_call: TRBJ1-1
d_call: -
clone_size: -
v_call: TRBV14